These 8 T cell receptor beta chains originate from one sample sequenced in a study of T-cell reconstitution after alpha-beta-depleted transplantation in children. TCRbeta library construction was performed incorporating unique molecular identifiers. TCRdb reprocessed the PCR reads with MiXCR, giving one entry per CDR3 protein. The sample contains roughly 500,000 distinct CDR3 sequences, roughly an eighth of which appear only once. The specimen was PBMCs from the stem cell graft donor, collected from the stem cell graft. The receptors were sampled from a human donor who donated a stem cell graft to a child with combined immunodeficiency.

In this sample, this clonotype turned up once. In DNA form, the CDR3 reads TGTGCCAGCAGCTCGGCGGGGCTAGCGGTCTACAATGAGCAGTTCTTC. Its protein is CASSSAGLAVYNEQFF. The chain carries TRBV7-3 and TRBJ2-1; TRBD2 aligns across 7 bases. This CDR3 has 16 amino acids. With V trimmed by 4 bases and J by 3 bases, 9 bases remained unmatched. Germline assignment: CDR1 SGHTA and CDR2 FQGTGA.

As to this clonotype: A much larger clone lies one base from this, so it may be a read error. The CDR3 ends on some other residue instead of the conserved phenylalanine or tryptophan, so this is likely a read error. The DNA is omitted, as the CDR3 cannot be located on it reliably, and the CDR3 follows TCRdb's listing. This sequence joins TRBV21-1 and TRBJ1-4. TRBV21-1 is reported as a pseudogene. The length of the CDR3 is 13 amino acids, counting both ends. CDR3 residues: CASSRSPPSELFS.

This clonotype was counted only a few times. The rearrangement uses TRBV5-6 and TRBJ1-1; D is unclear. The CDR3 covers 15 residues. Germline V CDR1 and CDR2: SGHDT, YYEEEE. Trimming removed 2 bases from V and 1 base from J, with 12 bases in between. The DNA of the CDR3 is TGTGCCAGCAGCTTCCGGCCACTCAAGAACACTGAAGCTTTCTTT. Protein sequence: CASSFRPLKNTEAFF.

This clonotype showed up just a few times. The chain joins TRBV6-5 to TRBJ2-5; 7 bases line up with TRBD2. CDR1 and CDR2 from the germline V gene are MNHEY and SVGAGI. The CDR3 length is 19 residues. V lost 0 bases, J lost 3 bases, and 16 bases stayed unmatched. As DNA, the CDR3 is TGTGCCAGCAGTTACTCGGGTTTCGCCGGGACTACTAGTAAAGAGACCCAGTACTTC. Translated, it gives CASSYSGFAGTTSKETQYF.

The chain carries TRBV7-2 and TRBJ2-7; 9 positions match TRBD1. Germline V gives CDR1 SGHTA, CDR2 FQGNSA. V lost 5 bases and J lost 7; bases outside the gene matches: 9. The CDR3 runs 14 residues. CDR3 nucleotides: TGTGCCAGCAGCCCGGACAGGGGCCTTTGGGAGCAGTACTTC. Translation: CASSPDRGLWEQYF.

The rearrangement links TRBV20-1 to TRBJ1-4; 8 positions match TRBD1. The germline V gene has CDR1 DFQATT and CDR2 SNEGSKA (reference sequence). The CDR3 has 13 residues. V was clipped by 6 bases and J by 5 bases; unmatched bases: 5. The CDR3 bases are TGCAGTGCCATAGGACAGGGAAATGAAAAACTGTTTTTT. This codes for CSAIGQGNEKLFF.

This clonotype was detected only a few times. J is TRBJ1-2 and V is TRBV3-1; D possibly corresponds to TRBD1 (5 bases). The germline V gene has CDR1 LGHDT and CDR2 YNNKEL (reference sequence). CDR3 length: 13 amino acids. V shed 4 bases and J shed 6 bases, with 12 bases lying between them. The CDR3 loop reads CASSRGQGNGYTF. The DNA for the CDR3 is TGTGCCAGCAGCCGGGGCCAAGGAAATGGCTACACCTTC.

The chain has TRBV20-1 and TRBJ2-7; D gene unclear. V lost 6 bases and J 2 bases, leaving 14 bases between the germline ends. The CDR3 runs 13 residues. The germline CDR1 and CDR2 sequences are DFQATT and SNEGSKA (reference sequence). The chain's CDR3 is CSARPTAPYEQYF. CDR3 bases: TGCAGTGCCCGCCCCACGGCCCCCTACGAGCAGTACTTC.